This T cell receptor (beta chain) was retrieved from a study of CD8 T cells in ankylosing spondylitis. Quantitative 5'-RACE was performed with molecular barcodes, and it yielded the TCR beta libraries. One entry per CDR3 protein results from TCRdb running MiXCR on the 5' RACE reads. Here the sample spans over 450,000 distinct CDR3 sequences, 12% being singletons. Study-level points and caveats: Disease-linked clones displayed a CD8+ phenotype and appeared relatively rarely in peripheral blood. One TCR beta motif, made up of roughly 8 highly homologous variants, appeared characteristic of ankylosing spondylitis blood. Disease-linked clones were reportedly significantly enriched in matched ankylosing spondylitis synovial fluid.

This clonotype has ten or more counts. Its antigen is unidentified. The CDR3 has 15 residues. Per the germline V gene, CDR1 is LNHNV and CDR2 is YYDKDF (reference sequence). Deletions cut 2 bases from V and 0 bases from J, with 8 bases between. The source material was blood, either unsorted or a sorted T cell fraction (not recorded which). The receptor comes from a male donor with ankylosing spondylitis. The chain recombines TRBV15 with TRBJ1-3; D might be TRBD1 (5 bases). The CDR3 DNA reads TGTGCCACCAGCAGATTGGGGACCTCTGGAAACACCATATATTTT. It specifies CATSRLGTSGNTIYF.